Below are 26 T cell receptor beta chains sequenced from a single sample in a study of T cells in Graves' hyperthyroidism and ophthalmopathy. Amplification of TCR beta CDR3 regions used RNA as the template. A first-round RT-PCR of the TCR CDR3 used the HTBI primer set. MiXCR, run by TCRdb on the multiplex PCR reads, gives a single entry per CDR3 protein. The sample gives 730,000 or so distinct CDR3 sequences, 18% of which show up once; 16% is in the top ten. The sample comprised blood. These receptor sequences come from a woman aged 45-60 years with Graves' hyperthyroidism that later progressed to Graves' ophthalmopathy.

Ten or more counts support this clonotype. The chain uses TRBV27 and TRBJ1-2, with a tentative D call TRBD1 (6 bases). Germline loops: CDR1 MNHEY, CDR2 SMNVEV (reference sequence). CDR3 length: 13 residues. V was cut by 5 bases and J by 4 bases, with 11 bases left in between. CDR3 sequence reads: CASSPTGPYGYTF. The CDR3 DNA is TGTGCCAGCAGTCCGACAGGCCCCTATGGCTACACCTTC.

At least ten counts were recorded for this clonotype. V and J are TRBV14 and TRBJ2-7; TRBD1 matches at 9 bases. V was pared by 3 bases and J by 5 bases, with 8 bases of the junction left unmatched. CDR1 SGHDN and CDR2 FVKESK come from the germline V gene. The CDR3 runs to 15 residues. CDR3 nucleotides: TGTGCCAGCAGCCAGGGAGGGACAGGGTACCACGAGCAGTACTTC. This sequence encodes CASSQGGTGYHEQYF.

The chain employs TRBV3-1 and TRBJ2-7; D remains ambiguous. Germline V gene sequence: CDR1 LGHDT, CDR2 YNNKEL (reference sequence). The V and J ends lost 0 bases and 3 bases respectively, with 15 bases between them. The CDR3 is made up of 16 amino acids. The CDR3 region is CASSQEISLPIYEQYF. CDR3 in DNA: TGTGCCAGCAGCCAAGAAATAAGTCTACCCATCTACGAGCAGTACTTC.

In its sample, this clonotype was seen many times. This chain joins TRBV7-9 and TRBJ2-7; 9 bases map to TRBD1. J gave up 5 bases and V 1 base, and 6 bases lay outside the gene matches. CDR1 and CDR2 (germline): SEHNR, FQNEAQ (reference sequence). This CDR3 is 15 amino acids long. CDR3 DNA sequence: TGTGCCAGCAGCTTAGTTGCGGGGACAGGGAACGAGCAGTACTTC. Protein: CASSLVAGTGNEQYF.

The DNA of the CDR3 is TGCAGCGCCGGGTCCCGAGGGGGCACAGATACGCAGTATTTT. It translates to CSAGSRGGTDTQYF. The J gene is TRBJ2-3, the V gene TRBV29-1; D possibly matches TRBD1 or TRBD2 (5 bases each). CDR1 and CDR2 from the germline V gene are SQVTM and ANQGSEA. Deletions cut 7 bases from V and 1 base from J, with 15 bases between. The CDR3 loop spans 14 amino acids.

This clonotype turned up a few times. The chain recombines TRBV6-1 with TRBJ1-3, with 8 bases matching TRBD1. The CDR3 runs to 15 residues. J lost 5 bases, V lost 7 bases, and 10 bases had no gene match. Per germline, CDR1 MNHNS and CDR2 SASEGT. The CDR3 DNA sequence: TGTGCCAGCAACCCGGACAGGGAGAGAAGAAACACCATATATTTT. Protein: CASNPDRERRNTIYF.

This clonotype was picked up many times. V and J are TRBV20-1 and TRBJ2-1; the match to TRBD2 covers 9 bases. V trimming: 0 bases; J trimming: 3 bases; junction bases outside the gene matches: 6. Germline V gene lookup returns CDR1 DFQATT and CDR2 SNEGSKA (reference sequence). This CDR3 spans 16 amino acids. The CDR3 loop reads CSARDHSGRDYNEQFF. DNA of the CDR3: TGCAGTGCTAGAGACCATAGCGGGAGAGACTACAATGAGCAGTTCTTC.

J is TRBJ1-5 and V is TRBV7-8; D is perhaps TRBD1 (6 bases). The CDR3 is 14 amino acids. In germline, CDR1 is SGHVS, CDR2 FQNEAQ. The ends were cut back, 10 bases at V and 2 bases at J, with 15 bases in the middle. CDR3 DNA sequence: TGTGCCACCCGTCCGGGGGGCGGCAATCAGCCCCAGCATTTT. As protein: CATRPGGGNQPQHF. Complete variable domain (other parts from reference TRBV7-8 and TRBJ1-5): GAGVSQSPRYKVAKRGQDVALRCDPISGHVSLFWYQQALGQGPEFLTYFQNEAQLDKSGLPSDRFFAERPEGSVSTLKIQRTQQEDSAVYLCATRPGGGNQPQHFGDGTRLSIL.

In its sample, this clonotype was seen a few times. The chain has TRBV29-1 and TRBJ2-2, with D perhaps given as TRBD1 or TRBD2 (6 bases each). Trimming removed 2 bases from V and 0 bases from J, with 13 bases in between. The V gene's germline CDR1 is SQVTM and CDR2 ANQGSEA. CDR3 length: 16 residues. In DNA form, the CDR3 reads TGCAGCGTTGAAAATGGGGGGCCGACGAACACCGGGGAGCTGTTTTTT. It codes for CSVENGGPTNTGELFF.

V and J are TRBV6-1 and TRBJ2-1; D unclear. Germline CDR1 reads MNHNS; CDR2 reads SASEGT. V was trimmed by 6 bases and J by 0 bases, leaving 15 bases between them. The CDR3 runs 16 residues. The CDR3 DNA reads TGTGCCAGCAGCAACAGACTGACCCTCTCCTACAATGAGCAGTTCTTC. It yields the protein CASSNRLTLSYNEQFF.

This clonotype was detected many times. Here the CDR3 reads CAISEILAGQGGQPQHF. The CDR3 DNA is TGTGCCATCAGTGAGATATTAGCCGGACAGGGAGGTCAGCCCCAGCATTTT. The rearrangement joins TRBV10-3 to TRBJ1-5, with 8 bases fitting TRBD1. From germline, CDR1 is ENHRY and CDR2 SYGVKD. Germline trimming cut 2 bases from V and 6 bases from J; bases unmatched to any gene: 12. This CDR3 is 17 amino acids long.

The sample holds many counts of this clonotype. The V and J genes are TRBV30 and TRBJ2-7; D not certain. The CDR3 loop spans 12 amino acids. V shed 3 bases and J shed 7 bases, with 13 bases lying between them. CDR1 GTSNPN and CDR2 SVGIG come from the germline V gene (reference sequence). The CDR3 coding sequence is TGTGCCTGGAGCCAACTTCGAAAAGAGCAGTACTTC. It yields the protein CAWSQLRKEQYF.

The chain recombines TRBV3-1 with TRBJ2-3; 12 bases match TRBD2. Trimming removed 8 bases from V and 3 bases from J; junction bases left unmatched: 9. Per the germline V gene, CDR1 is LGHDT and CDR2 is YNNKEL (reference sequence). The CDR3 runs to 16 residues. CDR3 in DNA: TGTGCCAGCGCGCTAGCGGGGGGGCCGAGTACAGATACGCAGTATTTT. Translation: CASALAGGPSTDTQYF.

This clonotype has more than one count but fewer than ten. The chain joins TRBV11-2 to TRBJ1-5; a weak D match, TRBD1 (6 bases). V was cut by 5 bases and J by 6 bases, with 8 bases left in between. The CDR3 totals 12 residues. In germline, CDR1 is SGHAT, CDR2 FQNNGV. This chain's CDR3 is CASSTRGQPQHF. In DNA form, the CDR3 reads TGTGCCAGCAGCACCAGGGGTCAGCCCCAGCATTTT.

This clonotype showed up many times. The chain has TRBV30 and TRBJ1-2; 7 bases are a match to TRBD1. Germline CDR1 and CDR2: GTSNPN and SVGIG (reference sequence). The V and J ends lost 1 base and 4 bases, in that order; junction bases with no gene match: 3. The CDR3 runs to 13 residues. CDR3 sequence: CAWSGRDSYGYTF. CDR3 nucleotides: TGTGCCTGGAGTGGGAGGGACAGCTATGGCTACACCTTC.

This clonotype came up many times. The chain uses TRBV20-1 and TRBJ2-2; the match to TRBD1 covers 8 bases. The J segment lost 2 bases and the V segment lost 4 bases, leaving 6 bases of the junction unmatched. Per the germline V gene, CDR1 is DFQATT and CDR2 is SNEGSKA (reference sequence). This CDR3 contains 15 residues. The CDR3 loop reads CSAIAGTGNTGELFF. The CDR3 nucleotides are TGCAGTGCTATCGCTGGGACAGGCAACACCGGGGAGCTGTTTTTT.

Remarks on this clonotype: This may stem from a read error, because a much larger clone lies one nucleotide away. The chain carries TRBV30 and TRBJ1-1, with 7 bases that match TRBD1. CDR3 length: 13 residues. The germline V gene encodes CDR1 GTSNPN and CDR2 SVGIG (reference sequence). CDR3 loop: CVWATTGKTSTFF. The CDR3 DNA sequence: TGTGTCTGGGCCACGACAGGGAAAACGTCGACTTTCTTT.

Ten or more counts support this clonotype. The rearrangement links TRBV12-3 or TRBV12-4 to TRBJ1-6; 8 bases agree with TRBD1. Unmatched junction bases numbered 4, after V lost 3 bases and J lost 9 bases. This CDR3 spans 14 amino acids. This chain's CDR3 is CASSLTGATSPLHF. CDR3 sequence (DNA): TGTGCCAGCAGTTTGACAGGGGCGACTTCACCCCTCCACTTT.

At least ten counts were recorded for this clonotype. The gene calls are TRBV2 and TRBJ1-5; D unclear. Germline loops: CDR1 SNHLY, CDR2 FYNNEI. There are 13 residues in the CDR3. Trimming removed 4 bases from V and 7 bases from J, with 11 bases in between. The CDR3 is CASSVGGGQPQHF. CDR3 nucleotide sequence: TGTGCCAGCAGTGTAGGAGGAGGGCAGCCCCAGCATTTT. The whole variable domain, filled in from reference TRBV2 and TRBJ1-5, reads EPEVTQTPSHQVTQMGQEVILRCVPISNHLYFYWYRQILGQKVEFLVSFYNNEISEKSEIFDDQFSVERPDGSNFTLKIRSTKLEDSAMYFCASSVGGGQPQHFGDGTRLSIL.

The rearrangement joins TRBV5-5 to TRBJ1-4; tentative D call: TRBD1 (5 bases). The length of the CDR3 is 17 residues. CDR1 is SGHKS, CDR2 YYEKEE, per germline (reference sequence). Trimming left V 4 bases short and J 0 bases short, with 16 bases between. Written as DNA, the CDR3 is TGTGCCAGCAGCCTTCGGGGCAGGGAGACAACTAATGAAAAACTGTTTTTT. Translation gives CASSLRGRETTNEKLFF.

Turning to this clonotype: A much larger clone differs from this one at a single base, so this may be a read error. The V call is TRBV7-9, the J call TRBJ1-1; D is ambiguous. CDR3 length: 16 amino acids. Germline CDR1 and CDR2: SEHNR and FQNEAQ (reference sequence). V lost 5 bases to trimming and J lost 0 bases, with 16 bases between them. The CDR3 DNA follows: TGTGCCAGCAGCCCCCCCCTGGCAGGAGTGAACACTGAAGCTTTCTTT. It codes for CASSPPLAGVNTEAFF.

The chain is built from TRBV7-9 and TRBJ2-1; 8 positions match TRBD2. V dropped 2 bases and J dropped 10; count of bases not matched to a gene: 4. The CDR3 is 13 amino acids. Germline CDR1 and CDR2: SEHNR and FQNEAQ (reference sequence). The CDR3 sequence is CASSLPAGVEQFF. The CDR3 bases are TGTGCCAGCAGCTTACCAGCGGGGGTCGAGCAGTTCTTC.

The CDR3, as DNA: TGCAGTGCTAGAGATTTGACAGGAGCCTACGAGCAGTACTTC. It is translated as CSARDLTGAYEQYF. The chain carries TRBV20-1 and TRBJ2-7; perhaps TRBD1 as D (6 bases). This CDR3 has 14 amino acids. The ends were cut back, 0 bases at V and 2 bases at J, with 11 bases in the middle. Germline V gives CDR1 DFQATT, CDR2 SNEGSKA (reference sequence).

This clonotype was observed at least ten times. This chain joins TRBV20-1 and TRBJ1-2; the D gene is possibly TRBD1 (6 bases). The CDR3 is 13 residues long. V lost 4 bases to trimming and J lost 0 bases, with 9 bases between them. Germline values: CDR1 DFQATT, CDR2 SNEGSKA (reference sequence). The CDR3 sequence: CSATDRPNYGYTF. The CDR3 DNA reads as TGCAGTGCTACCGACAGGCCTAACTATGGCTACACCTTC.

This clonotype occurred many times. The chain uses TRBV11-2 and TRBJ1-1; no clear D. Per the germline V gene, CDR1 is SGHAT and CDR2 is FQNNGV. The CDR3 totals 13 residues. V was shortened by 4 bases and J by 5 bases, with 11 bases between the two germline ends. The chain's CDR3 is CASSSRSQTEAFF. The CDR3 nucleotides are TGTGCCAGCAGCTCAAGGTCGCAAACTGAAGCTTTCTTT. The whole variable domain, filled in from reference TRBV11-2 and TRBJ1-1, reads EAGVAQSPRYKIIEKRQSVAFWCNPISGHATLYWYQQILGQGPKLLIQFQNNGVVDDSQLPKDRFSAERLKGVDSTLKIQPAKLEDSAVYLCASSSRSQTEAFFGQGTRLTVV.

The rearrangement uses TRBV3-1 and TRBJ2-3; the D call may be TRBD1 or TRBD2 (6 bases each). V shed 1 base and J shed 2 bases, with 16 bases lying between them. CDR1 and CDR2 (germline): LGHDT, YNNKEL (reference sequence). There are 17 residues in the CDR3. The CDR3 sequence is CASSQGAGGMYTDTQYF. The CDR3 DNA is TGTGCCAGCAGCCAAGGGGCCGGGGGCATGTACACAGATACGCAGTATTTT.